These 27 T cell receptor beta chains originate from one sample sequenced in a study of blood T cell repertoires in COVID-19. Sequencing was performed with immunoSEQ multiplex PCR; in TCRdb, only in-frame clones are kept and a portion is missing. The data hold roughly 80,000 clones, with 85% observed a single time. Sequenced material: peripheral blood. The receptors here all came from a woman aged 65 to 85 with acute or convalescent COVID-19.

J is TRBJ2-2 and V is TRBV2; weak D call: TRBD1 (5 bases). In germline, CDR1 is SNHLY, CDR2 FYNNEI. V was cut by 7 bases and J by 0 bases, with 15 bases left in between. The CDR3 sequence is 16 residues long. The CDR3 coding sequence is TGTGCCAGCACTCCCCTAGGGGATTCGAACACCGGGGAGCTGTTTTTT. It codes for CASTPLGDSNTGELFF. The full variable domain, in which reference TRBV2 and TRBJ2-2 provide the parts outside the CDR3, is EPEVTQTPSHQVTQMGQEVILRCVPISNHLYFYWYRQILGQKVEFLVSFYNNEISEKSEIFDDQFSVERPDGSNFTLKIRSTKLEDSAMYFCASTPLGDSNTGELFFGEGSRLTVL.

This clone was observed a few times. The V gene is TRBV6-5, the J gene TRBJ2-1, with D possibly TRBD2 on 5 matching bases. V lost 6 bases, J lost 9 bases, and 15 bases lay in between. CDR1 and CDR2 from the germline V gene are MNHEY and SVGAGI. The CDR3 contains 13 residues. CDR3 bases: TGTGCCAGCAGGAGGGAAGGCCGAGGTGAGCAGTTCTTC. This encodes CASRREGRGEQFF.

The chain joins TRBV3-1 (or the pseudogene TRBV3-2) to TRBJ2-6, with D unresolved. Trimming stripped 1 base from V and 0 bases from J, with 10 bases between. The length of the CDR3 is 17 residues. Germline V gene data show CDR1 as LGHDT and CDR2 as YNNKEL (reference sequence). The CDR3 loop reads CASSQGLGGSGANVLTF. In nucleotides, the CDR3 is TGTGCCAGCAGCCAAGGTTTAGGCGGCTCTGGGGCCAACGTCCTGACTTTC.

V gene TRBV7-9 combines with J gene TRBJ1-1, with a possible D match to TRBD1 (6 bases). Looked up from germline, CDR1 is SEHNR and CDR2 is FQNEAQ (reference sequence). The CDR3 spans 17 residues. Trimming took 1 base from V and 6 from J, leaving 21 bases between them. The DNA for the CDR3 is TGTGCCAGCAGCTTAGTGACAGGTGGATTACGTGCCGCTGAAGCTTTCTTT. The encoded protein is CASSLVTGGLRAAEAFF.

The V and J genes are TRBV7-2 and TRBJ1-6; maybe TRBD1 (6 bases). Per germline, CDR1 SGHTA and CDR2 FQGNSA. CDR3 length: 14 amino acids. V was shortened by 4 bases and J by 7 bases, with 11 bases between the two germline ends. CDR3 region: CASSWTDSNSPLHF. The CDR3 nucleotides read TGTGCCAGCAGCTGGACAGATTCAAATTCACCCCTCCACTTT.

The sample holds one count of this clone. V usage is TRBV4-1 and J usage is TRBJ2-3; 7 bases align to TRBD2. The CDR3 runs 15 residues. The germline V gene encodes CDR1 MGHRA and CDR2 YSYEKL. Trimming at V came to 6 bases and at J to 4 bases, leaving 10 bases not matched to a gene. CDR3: CASSHNSGNPDTQYF. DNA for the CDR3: TGCGCCAGCAGTCACAACAGCGGGAACCCAGATACGCAGTATTTT.

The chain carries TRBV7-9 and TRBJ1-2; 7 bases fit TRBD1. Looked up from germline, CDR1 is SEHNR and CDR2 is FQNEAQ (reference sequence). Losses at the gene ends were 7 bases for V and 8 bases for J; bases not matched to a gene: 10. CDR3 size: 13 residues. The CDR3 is CASTNEGAGGYTF. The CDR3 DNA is TGTGCCAGCACCAACGAGGGGGCGGGCGGCTACACCTTC.

The CDR3 DNA reads as TGTGCCAGCAGCCCATTCTCGGGACAGGGATATAGCAATCAGCCCCAGCATTTT. It is translated as CASSPFSGQGYSNQPQHF. The chain is built from TRBV3-1 (or the pseudogene TRBV3-2) and TRBJ1-5; 9 nucleotides agree with TRBD1. CDR1 and CDR2 from the germline V gene are LGHDT and YNNKEL (reference sequence). J lost 0 bases, V lost 4 bases, and 10 bases had no gene match. CDR3 length: 18 amino acids.

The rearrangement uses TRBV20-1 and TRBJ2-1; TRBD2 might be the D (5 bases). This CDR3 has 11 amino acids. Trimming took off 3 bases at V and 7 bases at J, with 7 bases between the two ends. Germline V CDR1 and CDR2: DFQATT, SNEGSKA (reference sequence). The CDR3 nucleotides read TGCAGTGCTAGTAGCGAAAATGAGCAGTTCTTC. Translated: CSASSENEQFF.

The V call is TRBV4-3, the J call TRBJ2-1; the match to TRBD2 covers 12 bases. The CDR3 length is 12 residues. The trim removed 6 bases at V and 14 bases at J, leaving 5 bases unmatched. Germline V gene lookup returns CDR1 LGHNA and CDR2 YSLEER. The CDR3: CASRRTSGVEFF. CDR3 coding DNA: TGCGCCAGCAGAAGGACTAGCGGGGTCGAGTTCTTC.

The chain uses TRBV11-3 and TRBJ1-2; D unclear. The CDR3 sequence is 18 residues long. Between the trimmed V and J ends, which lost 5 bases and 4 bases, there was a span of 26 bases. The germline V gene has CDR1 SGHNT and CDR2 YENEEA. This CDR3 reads CASSPQPEASYLTYGYTF. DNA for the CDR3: TGTGCCAGCAGCCCCCAGCCCGAGGCGAGTTATCTTACCTATGGCTACACCTTC.

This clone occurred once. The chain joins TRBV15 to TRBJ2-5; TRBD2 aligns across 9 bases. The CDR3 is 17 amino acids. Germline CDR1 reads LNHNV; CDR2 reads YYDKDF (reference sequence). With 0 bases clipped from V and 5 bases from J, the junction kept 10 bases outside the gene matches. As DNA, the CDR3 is TGTGCCACCAGCAGAGAGGTAGCGGGAGTAATTGGGGAGACCCAGTACTTC. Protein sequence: CATSREVAGVIGETQYF.

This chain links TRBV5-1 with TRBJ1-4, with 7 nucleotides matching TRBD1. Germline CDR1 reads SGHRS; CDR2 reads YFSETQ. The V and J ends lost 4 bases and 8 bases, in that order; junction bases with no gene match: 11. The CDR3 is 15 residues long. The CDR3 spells CASSLMGQPPEKLFF. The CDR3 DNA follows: TGCGCCAGCAGCCTAATGGGACAGCCTCCAGAAAAACTGTTTTTT.

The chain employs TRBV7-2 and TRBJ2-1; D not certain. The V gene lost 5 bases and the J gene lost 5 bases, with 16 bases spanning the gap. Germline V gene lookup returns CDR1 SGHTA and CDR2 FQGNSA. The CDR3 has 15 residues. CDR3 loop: CASSLTLSSHNEQFF. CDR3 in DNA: TGTGCCAGCAGCCTAACCCTCTCTTCCCACAATGAGCAGTTCTTC.

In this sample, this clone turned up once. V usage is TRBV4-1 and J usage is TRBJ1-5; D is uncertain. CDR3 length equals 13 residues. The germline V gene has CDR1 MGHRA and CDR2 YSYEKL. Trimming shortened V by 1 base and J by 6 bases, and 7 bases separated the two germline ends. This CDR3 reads CASSQGEGQPQHF. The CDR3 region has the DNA TGCGCCAGCAGCCAAGGAGAGGGTCAGCCCCAGCATTTT.

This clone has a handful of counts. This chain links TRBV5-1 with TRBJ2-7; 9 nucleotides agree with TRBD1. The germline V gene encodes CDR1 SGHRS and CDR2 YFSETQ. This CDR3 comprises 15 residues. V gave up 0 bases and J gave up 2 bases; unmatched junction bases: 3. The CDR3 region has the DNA TGCGCCAGCAGCTTGGATACAGGGGGCCCCTACGAGCAGTACGTC. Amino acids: CASSLDTGGPYEQYV.

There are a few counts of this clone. The CDR3 loop reads CASSQQGSYGYTF. The CDR3 region has the DNA TGTGCCAGCAGCCAACAGGGGTCGTATGGCTACACCTTC. The rearrangement joins TRBV7-9 to TRBJ1-2, with TRBD1 matching 7 bases. V was clipped by 5 bases and J by 5 bases; unmatched bases: 5. The CDR3 is 13 amino acids. The V gene's germline CDR1 is SEHNR and CDR2 FQNEAQ (reference sequence).

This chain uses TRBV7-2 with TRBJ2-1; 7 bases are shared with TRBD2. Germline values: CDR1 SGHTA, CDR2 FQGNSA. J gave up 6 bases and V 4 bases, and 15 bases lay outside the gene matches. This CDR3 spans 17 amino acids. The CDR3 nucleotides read TGTGCCAGCAGCTCCCCTCCGGGTACCGGGAGGCTCAATGAGCAGTTCTTC. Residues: CASSSPPGTGRLNEQFF. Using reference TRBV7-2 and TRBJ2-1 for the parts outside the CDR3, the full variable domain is GAGVSQSPSNKVTEKGKDVELRCDPISGHTALYWYRQSLGQGLEFLIYFQGNSAPDKSGLPSDRFSAERTGGSVSTLTIQRTQQEDSAVYLCASSSPPGTGRLNEQFFGPGTRLTVL.

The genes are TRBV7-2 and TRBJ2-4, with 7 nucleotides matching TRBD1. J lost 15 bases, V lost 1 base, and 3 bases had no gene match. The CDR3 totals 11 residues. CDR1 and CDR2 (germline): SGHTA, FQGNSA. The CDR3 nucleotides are TGTGCCAGCAGCTTAGTAGGGGACAGGTACTTC. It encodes CASSLVGDRYF. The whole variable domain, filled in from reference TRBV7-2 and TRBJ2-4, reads GAGVSQSPSNKVTEKGKDVELRCDPISGHTALYWYRQSLGQGLEFLIYFQGNSAPDKSGLPSDRFSAERTGGSVSTLTIQRTQQEDSAVYLCASSLVGDRYFGAGTRLSVL.

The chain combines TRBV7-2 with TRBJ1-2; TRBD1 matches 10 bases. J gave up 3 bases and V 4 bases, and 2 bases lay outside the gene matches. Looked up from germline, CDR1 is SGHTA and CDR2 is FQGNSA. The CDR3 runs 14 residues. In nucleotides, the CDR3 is TGTGCCAGCAGCTCGACAGGGGGCGACTATGGCTACACCTTC. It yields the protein CASSSTGGDYGYTF. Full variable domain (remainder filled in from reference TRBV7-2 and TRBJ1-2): GAGVSQSPSNKVTEKGKDVELRCDPISGHTALYWYRQSLGQGLEFLIYFQGNSAPDKSGLPSDRFSAERTGGSVSTLTIQRTQQEDSAVYLCASSSTGGDYGYTFGSGTRLTVV.

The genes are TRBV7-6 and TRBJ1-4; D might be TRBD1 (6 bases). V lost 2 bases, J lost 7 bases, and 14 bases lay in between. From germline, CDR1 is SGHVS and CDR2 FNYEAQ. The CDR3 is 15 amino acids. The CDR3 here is CASSLQGRGGEKLFF. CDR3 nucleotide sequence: TGTGCCAGCAGCTTACAGGGTAGAGGGGGTGAAAAACTGTTTTTT.

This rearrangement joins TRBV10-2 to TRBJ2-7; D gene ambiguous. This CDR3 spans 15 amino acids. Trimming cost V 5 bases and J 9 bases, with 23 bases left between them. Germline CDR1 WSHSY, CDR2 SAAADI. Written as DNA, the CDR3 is TGCGCCAGCAGTTCTGATGATATTCCCTACGAGCGGCAGTACGTC. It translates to CASSSDDIPYERQYV.

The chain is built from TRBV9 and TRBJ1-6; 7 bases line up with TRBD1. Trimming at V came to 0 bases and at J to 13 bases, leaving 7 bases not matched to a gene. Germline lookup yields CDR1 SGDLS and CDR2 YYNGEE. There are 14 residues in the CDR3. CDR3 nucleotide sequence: TGTGCCAGCAGCGTAGACAGTTCCAGGGGGCCCCTCCACTTT. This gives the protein CASSVDSSRGPLHF.

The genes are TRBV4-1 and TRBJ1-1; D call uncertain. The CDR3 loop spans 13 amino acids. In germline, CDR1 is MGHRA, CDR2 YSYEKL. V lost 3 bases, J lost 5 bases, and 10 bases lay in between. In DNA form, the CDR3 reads TGCGCCAGCAGCCACCTGACAAGTACTGAAGCTTTCTTT. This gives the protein CASSHLTSTEAFF.

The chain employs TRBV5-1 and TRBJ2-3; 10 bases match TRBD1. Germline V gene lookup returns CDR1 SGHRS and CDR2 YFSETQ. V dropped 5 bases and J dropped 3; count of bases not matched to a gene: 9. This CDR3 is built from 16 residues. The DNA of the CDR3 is TGCGCCAGCAGTCCCACCGGGACAGGGGTGACAGATACGCAGTATTTT. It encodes CASSPTGTGVTDTQYF.

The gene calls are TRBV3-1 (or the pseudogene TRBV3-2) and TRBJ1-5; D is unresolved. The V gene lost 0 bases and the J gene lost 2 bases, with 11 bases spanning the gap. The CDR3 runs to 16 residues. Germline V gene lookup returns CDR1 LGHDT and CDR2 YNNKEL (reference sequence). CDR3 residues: CASSQDLSPGNQPQHF. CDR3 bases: TGTGCCAGCAGCCAAGATCTCTCTCCAGGCAATCAGCCCCAGCATTTT.

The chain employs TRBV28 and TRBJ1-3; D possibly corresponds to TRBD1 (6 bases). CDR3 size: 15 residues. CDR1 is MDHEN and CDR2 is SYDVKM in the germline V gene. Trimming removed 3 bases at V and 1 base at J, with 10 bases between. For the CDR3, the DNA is TGTGCCAGCAGTTTCCCCCAGGGGTCTGGAAACACCATATATTTT. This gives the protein CASSFPQGSGNTIYF.